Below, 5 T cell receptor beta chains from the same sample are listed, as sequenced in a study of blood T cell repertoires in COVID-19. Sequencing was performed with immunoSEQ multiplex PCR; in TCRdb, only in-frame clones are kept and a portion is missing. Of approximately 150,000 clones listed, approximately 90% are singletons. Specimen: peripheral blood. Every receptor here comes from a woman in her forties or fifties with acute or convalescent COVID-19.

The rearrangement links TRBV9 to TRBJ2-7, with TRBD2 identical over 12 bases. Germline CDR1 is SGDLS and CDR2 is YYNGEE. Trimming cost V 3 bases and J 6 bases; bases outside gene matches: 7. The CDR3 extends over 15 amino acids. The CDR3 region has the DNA TGTGCCAGCAGCGCGATGACTAGCGGGAGAAGCGAGCAGTACTTC. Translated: CASSAMTSGRSEQYF.

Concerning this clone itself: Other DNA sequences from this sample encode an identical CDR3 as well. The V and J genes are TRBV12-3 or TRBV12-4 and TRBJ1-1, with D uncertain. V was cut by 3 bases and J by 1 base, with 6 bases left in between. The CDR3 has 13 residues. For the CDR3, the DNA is TGTGCCAGCAGTTTTTCAGGGAACACTGAAGCTTTCTTT. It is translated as CASSFSGNTEAFF.

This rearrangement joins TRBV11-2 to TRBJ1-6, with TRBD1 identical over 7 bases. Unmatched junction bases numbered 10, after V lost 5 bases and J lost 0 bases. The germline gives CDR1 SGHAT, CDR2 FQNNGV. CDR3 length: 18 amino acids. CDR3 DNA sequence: TGTGCCAGCAGCCCCTGGACAGGTTTCGGCTCCTATAATTCACCCCTCCACTTT. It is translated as CASSPWTGFGSYNSPLHF.

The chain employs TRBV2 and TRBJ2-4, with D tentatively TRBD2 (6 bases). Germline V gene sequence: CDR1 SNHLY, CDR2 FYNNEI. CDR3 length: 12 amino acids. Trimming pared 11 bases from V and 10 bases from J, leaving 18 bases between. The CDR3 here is CAGAPVGRIQYF. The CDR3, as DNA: TGTGCCGGAGCCCCCGTCGGGAGAATTCAGTACTTC.

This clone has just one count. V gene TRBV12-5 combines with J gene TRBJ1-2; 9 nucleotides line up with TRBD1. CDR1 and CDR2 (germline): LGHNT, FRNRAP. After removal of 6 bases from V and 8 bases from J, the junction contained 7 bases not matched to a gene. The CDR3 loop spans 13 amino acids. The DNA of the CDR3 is TGTGCTAGTGGGGCCGGGACAGGGAACGGCTACACCTTC. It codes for CASGAGTGNGYTF.